Following are 12 T cell receptor beta chains from one sample sequenced in a study of T cells expressing NK-cell markers. Each CDR3 protein gets one entry in TCRdb, which reprocessed the 5' RACE reads and gives no DNA. The listing records some 500,000 distinct CDR3 sequences. The sample comprised blood T cells: a sorted CD56 or NKG2C T cell subset, CD4+ or CD8+ T cells, or bulk PBMC T cells (not recorded which). These receptors all come from a woman between 50 and 59 years old in good health.

The V gene is TRBV5-1, the J gene TRBJ2-1; no DNA is available, so the TRBD1 call from TCRdb remains unchecked. CDR1 is SGHRS and CDR2 is YFSETQ in the germline V gene. The CDR3 is 17 residues long. CDR3 loop: CASSFGQLGGRGNEQFF.

The chain uses TRBV7-2 and TRBJ2-3; lacking DNA, the TRBD1 call made by TCRdb goes unchecked. The CDR3 spans 15 residues. Germline values: CDR1 SGHTA, CDR2 FQGNSA. CDR3: CASSTGRGHADTQYF.

The chain's CDR3 is CSAHGPNTGELFF. The J gene is TRBJ2-2, the V gene TRBV20-1; TCRdb returns TRBD2, unconfirmable since there is no DNA. This CDR3 is built from 13 residues. CDR1 is DFQATT and CDR2 is SNEGSKA in the germline V gene (reference sequence).

The chain carries TRBV29-1 and TRBJ2-3; TCRdb outputs TRBD2, but without DNA this stays unchecked. This CDR3 comprises 15 residues. The germline V gene encodes CDR1 SQVTM and CDR2 ANQGSEA. Here the CDR3 reads CSGSGGRAAADTQYF.

The rearrangement joins TRBV7-2 to TRBJ1-2; the D call from TCRdb, TRBD1, cannot be confirmed without DNA. The CDR3 totals 16 residues. CDR1 SGHTA and CDR2 FQGNSA come from the germline V gene. CDR3 residues: CASSLAGQGHNYGYTF. The entire variable domain, with the rest obtained from reference TRBV7-2 and TRBJ1-2, is as follows: GAGVSQSPSNKVTEKGKDVELRCDPISGHTALYWYRQSLGQGLEFLIYFQGNSAPDKSGLPSDRFSAERTGGSVSTLTIQRTQQEDSAVYLCASSLAGQGHNYGYTFGSGTRLTVV.

The chain joins TRBV24-1 to TRBJ2-3; TCRdb's D call of TRBD1 is untestable without DNA. The CDR3 has 13 residues. Germline values: CDR1 KGHDR, CDR2 SFDVKD. CDR3 region: CATGKGSTDTQYF.

J is TRBJ2-7 and V is TRBV5-6; the TRBD2 assignment by TCRdb is unverifiable without DNA. The germline gives CDR1 SGHDT, CDR2 YYEEEE. The CDR3 runs 12 residues. CDR3 protein: CASSGLSGEQYF.

The chain employs TRBV4-1 and TRBJ1-1; the D call from TCRdb, TRBD1, cannot be confirmed without DNA. Germline V gene lookup returns CDR1 MGHRA and CDR2 YSYEKL. The CDR3 is 16 amino acids. The CDR3 reads CASSLRLLLGDTEAFF.

The chain is built from TRBV29-1 and TRBJ1-1. The CDR3 spans 12 residues. Looked up from germline, CDR1 is SQVTM and CDR2 is ANQGSEA. The CDR3 protein is CSSRRESTEAFF.

This chain uses TRBV3-1 with TRBJ2-5. This CDR3 spans 15 amino acids. Germline CDR1 is LGHDT and CDR2 is YNNKEL (reference sequence). The CDR3 sequence is CASSQERWRQETQYF.

The chain's CDR3 is CASSSLGVPSSTDTQYF. V usage is TRBV5-1 and J usage is TRBJ2-3; TCRdb's assignment of TRBD1 cannot be checked, as there is no DNA. The CDR3 totals 17 residues. In germline, CDR1 is SGHRS, CDR2 YFSETQ. Using reference TRBV5-1 and TRBJ2-3 for the parts outside the CDR3, the full variable domain is KAGVTQTPRYLIKTRGQQVTLSCSPISGHRSVSWYQQTPGQGLQFLFEYFSETQRNKGNFPGRFSGRQFSNSRSEMNVSTLELGDSALYLCASSSLGVPSSTDTQYFGPGTRLTVL.

V and J are TRBV20-1 and TRBJ2-1; the TCRdb call, TRBD1, lacks DNA for checking. Germline V gene sequence: CDR1 DFQATT, CDR2 SNEGSKA (reference sequence). The CDR3 runs to 11 residues. CDR3 protein: CSARPVNVQFF.